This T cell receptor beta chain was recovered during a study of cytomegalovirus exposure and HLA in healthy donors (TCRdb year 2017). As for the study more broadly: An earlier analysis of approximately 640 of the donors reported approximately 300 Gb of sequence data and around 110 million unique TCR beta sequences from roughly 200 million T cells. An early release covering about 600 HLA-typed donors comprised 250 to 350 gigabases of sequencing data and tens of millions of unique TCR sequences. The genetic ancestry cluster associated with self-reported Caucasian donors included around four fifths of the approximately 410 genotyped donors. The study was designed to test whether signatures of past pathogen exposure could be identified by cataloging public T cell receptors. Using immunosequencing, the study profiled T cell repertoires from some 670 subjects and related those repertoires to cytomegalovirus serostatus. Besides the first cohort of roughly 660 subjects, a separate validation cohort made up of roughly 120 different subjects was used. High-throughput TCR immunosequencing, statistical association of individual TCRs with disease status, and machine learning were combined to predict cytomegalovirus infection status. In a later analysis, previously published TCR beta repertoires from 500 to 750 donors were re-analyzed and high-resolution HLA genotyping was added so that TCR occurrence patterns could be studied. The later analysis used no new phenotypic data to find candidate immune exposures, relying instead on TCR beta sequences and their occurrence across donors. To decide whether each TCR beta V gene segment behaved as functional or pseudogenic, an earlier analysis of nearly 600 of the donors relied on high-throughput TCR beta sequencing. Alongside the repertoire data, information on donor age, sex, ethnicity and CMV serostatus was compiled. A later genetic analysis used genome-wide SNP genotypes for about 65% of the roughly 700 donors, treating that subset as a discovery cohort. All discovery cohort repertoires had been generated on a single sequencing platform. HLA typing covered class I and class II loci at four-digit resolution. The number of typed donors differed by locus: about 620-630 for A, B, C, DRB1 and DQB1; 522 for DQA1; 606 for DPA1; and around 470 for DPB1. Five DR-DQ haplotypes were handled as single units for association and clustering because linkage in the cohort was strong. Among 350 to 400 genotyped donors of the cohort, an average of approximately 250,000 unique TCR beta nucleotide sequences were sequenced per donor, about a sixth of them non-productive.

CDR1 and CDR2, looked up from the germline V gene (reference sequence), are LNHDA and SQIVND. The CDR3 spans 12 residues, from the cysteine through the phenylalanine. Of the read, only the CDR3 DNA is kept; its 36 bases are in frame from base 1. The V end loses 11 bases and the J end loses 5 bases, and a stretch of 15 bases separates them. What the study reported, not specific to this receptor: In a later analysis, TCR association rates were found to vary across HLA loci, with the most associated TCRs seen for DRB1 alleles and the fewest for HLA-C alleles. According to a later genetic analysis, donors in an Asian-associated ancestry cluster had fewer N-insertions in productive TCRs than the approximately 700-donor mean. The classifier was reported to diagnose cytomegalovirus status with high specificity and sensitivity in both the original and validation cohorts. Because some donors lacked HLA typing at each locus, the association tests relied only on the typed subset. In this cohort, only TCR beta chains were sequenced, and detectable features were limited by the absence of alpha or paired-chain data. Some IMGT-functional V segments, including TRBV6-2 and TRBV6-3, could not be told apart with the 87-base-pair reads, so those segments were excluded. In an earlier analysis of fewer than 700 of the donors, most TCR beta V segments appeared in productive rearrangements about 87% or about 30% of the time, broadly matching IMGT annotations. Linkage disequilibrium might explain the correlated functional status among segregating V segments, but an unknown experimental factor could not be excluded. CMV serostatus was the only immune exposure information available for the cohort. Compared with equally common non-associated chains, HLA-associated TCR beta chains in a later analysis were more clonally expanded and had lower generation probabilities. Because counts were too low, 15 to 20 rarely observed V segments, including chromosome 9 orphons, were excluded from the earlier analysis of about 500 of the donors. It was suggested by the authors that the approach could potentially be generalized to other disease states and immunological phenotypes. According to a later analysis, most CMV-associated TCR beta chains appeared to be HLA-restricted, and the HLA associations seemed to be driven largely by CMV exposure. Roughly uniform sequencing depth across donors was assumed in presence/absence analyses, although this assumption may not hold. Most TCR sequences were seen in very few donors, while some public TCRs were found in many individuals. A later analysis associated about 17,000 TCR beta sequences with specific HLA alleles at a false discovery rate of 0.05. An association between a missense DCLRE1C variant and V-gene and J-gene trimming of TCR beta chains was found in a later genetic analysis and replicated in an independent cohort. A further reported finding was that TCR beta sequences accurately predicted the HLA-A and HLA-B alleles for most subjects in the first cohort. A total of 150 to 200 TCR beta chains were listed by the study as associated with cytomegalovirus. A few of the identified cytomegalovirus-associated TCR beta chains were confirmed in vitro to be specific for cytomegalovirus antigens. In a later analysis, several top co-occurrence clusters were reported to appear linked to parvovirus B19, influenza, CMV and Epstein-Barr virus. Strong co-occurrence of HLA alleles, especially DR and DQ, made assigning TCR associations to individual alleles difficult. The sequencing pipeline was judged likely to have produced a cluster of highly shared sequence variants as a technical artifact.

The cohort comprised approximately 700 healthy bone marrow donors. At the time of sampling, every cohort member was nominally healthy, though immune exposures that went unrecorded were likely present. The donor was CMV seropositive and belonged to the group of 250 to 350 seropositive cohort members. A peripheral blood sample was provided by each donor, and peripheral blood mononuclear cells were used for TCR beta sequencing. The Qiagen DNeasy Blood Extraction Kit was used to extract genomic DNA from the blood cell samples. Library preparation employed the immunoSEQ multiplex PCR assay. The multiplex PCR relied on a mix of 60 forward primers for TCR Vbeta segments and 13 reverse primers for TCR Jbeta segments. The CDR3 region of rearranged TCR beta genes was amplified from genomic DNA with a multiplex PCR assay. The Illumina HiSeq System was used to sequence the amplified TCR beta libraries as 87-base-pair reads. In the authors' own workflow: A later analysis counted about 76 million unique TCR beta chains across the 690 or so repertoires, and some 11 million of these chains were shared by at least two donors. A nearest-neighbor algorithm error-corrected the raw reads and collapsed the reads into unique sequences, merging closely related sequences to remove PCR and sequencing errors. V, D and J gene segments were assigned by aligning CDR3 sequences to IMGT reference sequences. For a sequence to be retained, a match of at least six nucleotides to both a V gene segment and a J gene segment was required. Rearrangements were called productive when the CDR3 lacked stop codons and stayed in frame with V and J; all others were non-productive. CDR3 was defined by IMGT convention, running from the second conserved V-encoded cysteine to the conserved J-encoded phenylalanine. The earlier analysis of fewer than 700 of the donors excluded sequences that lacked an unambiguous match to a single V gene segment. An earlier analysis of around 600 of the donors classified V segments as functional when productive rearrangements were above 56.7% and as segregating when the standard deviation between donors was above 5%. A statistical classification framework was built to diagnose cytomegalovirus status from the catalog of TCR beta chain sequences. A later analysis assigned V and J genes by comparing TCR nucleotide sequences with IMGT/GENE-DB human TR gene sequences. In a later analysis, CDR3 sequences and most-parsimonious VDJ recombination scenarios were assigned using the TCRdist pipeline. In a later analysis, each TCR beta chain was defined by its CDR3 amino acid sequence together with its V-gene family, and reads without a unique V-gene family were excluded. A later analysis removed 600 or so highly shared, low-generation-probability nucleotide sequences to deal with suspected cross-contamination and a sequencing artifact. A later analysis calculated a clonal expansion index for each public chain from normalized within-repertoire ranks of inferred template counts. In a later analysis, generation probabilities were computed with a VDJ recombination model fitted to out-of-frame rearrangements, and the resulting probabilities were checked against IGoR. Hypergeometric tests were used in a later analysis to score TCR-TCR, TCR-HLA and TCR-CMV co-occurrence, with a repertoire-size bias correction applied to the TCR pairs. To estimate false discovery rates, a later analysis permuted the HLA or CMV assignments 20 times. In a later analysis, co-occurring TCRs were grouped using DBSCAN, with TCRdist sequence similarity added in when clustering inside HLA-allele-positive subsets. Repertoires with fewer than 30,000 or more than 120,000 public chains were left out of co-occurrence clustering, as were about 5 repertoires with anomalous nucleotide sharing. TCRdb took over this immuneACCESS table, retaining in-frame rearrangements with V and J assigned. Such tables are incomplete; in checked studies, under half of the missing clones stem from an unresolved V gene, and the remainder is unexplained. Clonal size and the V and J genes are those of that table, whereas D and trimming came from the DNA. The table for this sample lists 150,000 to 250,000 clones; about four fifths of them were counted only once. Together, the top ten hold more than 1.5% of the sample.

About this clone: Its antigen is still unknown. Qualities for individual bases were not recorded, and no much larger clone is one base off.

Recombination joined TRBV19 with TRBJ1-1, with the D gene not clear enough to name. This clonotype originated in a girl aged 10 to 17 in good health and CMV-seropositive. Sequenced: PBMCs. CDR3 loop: CAVWVSGTEAFF. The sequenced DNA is TGTGCCGTCTGGGTCTCCGGGACTGAAGCTTTCTTT.